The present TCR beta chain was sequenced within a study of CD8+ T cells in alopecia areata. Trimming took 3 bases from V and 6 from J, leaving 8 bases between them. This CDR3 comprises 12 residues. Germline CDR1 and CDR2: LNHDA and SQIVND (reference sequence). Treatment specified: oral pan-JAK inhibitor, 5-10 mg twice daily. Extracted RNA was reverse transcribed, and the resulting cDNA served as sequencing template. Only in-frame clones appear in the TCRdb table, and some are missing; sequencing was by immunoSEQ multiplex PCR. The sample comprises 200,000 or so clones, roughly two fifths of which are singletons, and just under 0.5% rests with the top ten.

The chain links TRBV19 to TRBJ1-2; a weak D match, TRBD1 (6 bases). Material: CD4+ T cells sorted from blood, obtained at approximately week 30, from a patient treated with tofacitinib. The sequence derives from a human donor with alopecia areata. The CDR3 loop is CASSMDSNGYTF. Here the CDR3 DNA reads TGTGCCAGTAGTATGGACAGTAATGGCTACACCTTC.